The 30 T cell receptor beta chains in this list originate from one sample, sequenced in a study of vaccination effects on CD4 cells after COVID-19. Clones were read by immunoSEQ multiplex PCR, and TCRdb kept only the in-frame ones, dropping some. The table shows 24,000 or so clones, with approximately 79% occurring only once. In the ViraFEST assay, antigen-specific CD4+ clonotypes were identified by expansion after peptide-pool stimulation. Culture proceeded for approximately nine days, and CD4+ T cells were then isolated. Subjects were given two BNT162b2 or mRNA-1273 vaccine doses. The antigens for these receptors are not known. This specimen consisted of CD4+ T cells from PBMCs cultured with HCoV-229E spike peptides, obtained after COVID-19 vaccination. The receptors derive from a human donor who received a COVID-19 vaccine.

This clone turned up a few times. The CDR3 spells CASSSRLAGGFYNEQFF. CDR3 DNA: TGTGCCAGCAGCTCCCGACTAGCGGGGGGCTTCTACAATGAGCAGTTCTTC. This sequence joins TRBV3-1 (or the pseudogene TRBV3-2) and TRBJ2-1, with 13 bases that match TRBD2. With V trimmed by 5 bases and J by 3 bases, 7 bases remained unmatched. The germline V gene encodes CDR1 LGHDT and CDR2 YNNKEL (reference sequence). The CDR3 is 17 residues long.

The J gene is TRBJ2-3, the V gene TRBV7-8; the D gene could be TRBD1 or TRBD2 (5 bases each). Germline V gives CDR1 SGHVS, CDR2 FQNEAQ. V lost 3 bases, J lost 2 bases, and 21 bases lay in between. CDR3 length: 18 amino acids. This CDR3 reads CASSLRRFGVGPTDTQYF. CDR3 in DNA: TGTGCCAGCAGCTTGCGTCGTTTCGGAGTGGGACCCACAGATACGCAGTATTTT.

This clone has just a few counts. The V and J genes are TRBV12-5 and TRBJ1-3; a weak D match, TRBD1 (6 bases). V was clipped by 5 bases and J by 2 bases, with 13 bases between them. Germline V gene sequence: CDR1 LGHNT, CDR2 FRNRAP. The CDR3 is made up of 15 amino acids. CDR3 in amino acids: CASGLETGPGNTIYF. The CDR3 DNA reads as TGTGCTAGTGGTCTAGAGACAGGCCCTGGAAACACCATATATTTT.

The rearrangement joins TRBV7-9 to TRBJ2-5, with 11 bases that match TRBD2. Unmatched junction bases numbered 6, after V lost 5 bases and J lost 1 base. Germline loops: CDR1 SEHNR, CDR2 FQNEAQ (reference sequence). CDR3 length: 16 amino acids. This chain's CDR3 is CASSVSGGAFQETQYF. In DNA, the CDR3 is TGTGCCAGCAGCGTTAGCGGGGGGGCCTTCCAAGAGACCCAGTACTTC. The variable domain in full, with the rest retrieved from reference TRBV7-9 and TRBJ2-5, is DTGVSQNPRHKITKRGQNVTFRCDPISEHNRLYWYRQTLGQGPEFLTYFQNEAQLEKSRLLSDRFSAERPKGSFSTLEIQRTEQGDSAMYLCASSVSGGAFQETQYFGPGTRLLVL.

The chain carries TRBV20-1 and TRBJ1-1; D is uncertain. The germline gives CDR1 DFQATT, CDR2 SNEGSKA (reference sequence). The CDR3 is 11 amino acids. Trimming pared 6 bases from V and 8 bases from J, leaving 13 bases between. The CDR3 sequence is CSAERAGEAFF. The CDR3, as DNA: TGCAGTGCGGAGAGGGCCGGAGAAGCTTTCTTT.

The chain joins TRBV19 to TRBJ2-5; 10 bases are shared with TRBD1. The CDR3 sequence is 14 residues long. J lost 4 bases, V lost 6 bases, and 5 bases had no gene match. Germline CDR1 and CDR2: LNHDA and SQIVND (reference sequence). The DNA for the CDR3 is TGTGCCAGTAGAAGGACAGGGGGGGGAGAGACCCAGTACTTC. Protein sequence: CASRRTGGGETQYF.

The CDR3 sequence: CASSIGHSNQPQHF. The CDR3 DNA sequence: TGTGCCAGTAGTATAGGACATAGCAATCAGCCCCAGCATTTT. The chain employs TRBV19 and TRBJ1-5; D unclear. This CDR3 spans 14 amino acids. Germline CDR1 and CDR2: LNHDA and SQIVND (reference sequence). Trimming cost V 1 base and J 0 bases, with 4 bases left between them. The full variable domain, in which reference TRBV19 and TRBJ1-5 provide the parts outside the CDR3, is DGGITQSPKYLFRKEGQNVTLSCEQNLNHDAMYWYRQDPGQGLRLIYYSQIVNDFQKGDIAEGYSVSREKKESFPLTVTSAQKNPTAFYLCASSIGHSNQPQHFGDGTRLSIL.

The gene calls are TRBV9 and TRBJ1-2; the D gene is possibly TRBD1 (6 bases). Germline V gene lookup returns CDR1 SGDLS and CDR2 YYNGEE. There are 15 residues in the CDR3. V was cut by 3 bases and J by 0 bases, with 12 bases left in between. For the CDR3, the DNA is TGTGCCAGCAGCGAGGGGGGGGCACCTAACTATGGCTACACCTTC. Amino acid sequence: CASSEGGAPNYGYTF.

Here the CDR3 reads CATRGLSTNEKLFF. The DNA of the CDR3 is TGTGCCACCCGGGGGCTATCAACTAATGAAAAACTGTTTTTT. J is TRBJ1-4 and V is TRBV6-5; TRBD1 is a possible D gene (6 bases). CDR1 is MNHEY and CDR2 is SVGAGI in the germline V gene. V lost 10 bases, J lost 0 bases, and 12 bases lay in between. The CDR3 runs 14 residues.

Here the CDR3 reads CASSSQGEEHTIYF. The DNA for the CDR3 is TGCGCCAGCAGCTCACAGGGGGAAGAACACACCATATATTTT. The V call is TRBV5-1, the J call TRBJ1-3, with 8 bases fitting TRBD1. Germline V gives CDR1 SGHRS, CDR2 YFSETQ. The junction had 7 bases not matched to a gene; V was cut back by 3 bases and J by 8 bases. The CDR3 has 14 amino acids.

This clone was seen just once. CDR3 in DNA: TGTGCCAGCAGTGACTTTGAGGGGAACACTGAAGCTTTCTTT. The encoded protein is CASSDFEGNTEAFF. V usage is TRBV25-1 and J usage is TRBJ1-1; D not certain. The CDR3 is 14 amino acids. V was trimmed by 3 bases and J by 1 base, leaving 9 bases between them. Looked up from germline, CDR1 is MGHDK and CDR2 is SYGVNS.

This clone was detected once. The V call is TRBV29-1, the J call TRBJ2-3; 7 bases fit TRBD1. V lost 8 bases and J lost 1; bases outside the gene matches: 12. The CDR3 extends over 15 amino acids. The germline CDR1 and CDR2 sequences are SQVTM and ANQGSEA. The CDR3 DNA sequence: TGCAGCACCAGAAACAGGGGACGGGGCACAGATACGCAGTATTTT. The encoded protein is CSTRNRGRGTDTQYF.

The table lists this clone with a count of one. The rearrangement links TRBV10-3 to TRBJ1-1; a possible D gene is TRBD1 (5 bases). CDR1 ENHRY and CDR2 SYGVKD come from the germline V gene. V lost 6 bases and J lost 7, with 9 bases in between. There are 11 residues in the CDR3. In DNA, the CDR3 is TGTGCCATCAGGGCAGACAGTGAAGCTTTCTTT. Encoded protein: CAIRADSEAFF.

This chain uses TRBV6-5 with TRBJ2-1, with 10 bases identical to TRBD2. Germline trimming cut 4 bases from V and 8 bases from J; bases unmatched to any gene: 5. The CDR3 consists of 14 residues. Germline V CDR1 and CDR2: MNHEY, SVGAGI. As DNA, the CDR3 is TGTGCCAGCAGTTCAGCGGGGGGGCATGATGAGCAGTTCTTC. It codes for CASSSAGGHDEQFF.

This clone has more than one count but fewer than ten. The chain couples TRBV2 to TRBJ2-7; 9 bases fit TRBD2. The length of the CDR3 is 14 residues. V shed 3 bases, J shed 2 bases, and the junction held 2 bases outside the gene matches. Germline loops: CDR1 SNHLY, CDR2 FYNNEI. CDR3 sequence reads: CASSDAGGTYEQYF. The CDR3 bases are TGTGCCAGCAGTGATGCGGGAGGGACCTACGAGCAGTACTTC. Combining the CDR3 with reference TRBV2 and TRBJ2-7 gives the whole variable domain EPEVTQTPSHQVTQMGQEVILRCVPISNHLYFYWYRQILGQKVEFLVSFYNNEISEKSEIFDDQFSVERPDGSNFTLKIRSTKLEDSAMYFCASSDAGGTYEQYFGPGTRLTVT.

The rearrangement links TRBV5-1 to TRBJ2-7; D is possibly TRBD2 (6 bases). The CDR3 has 16 residues. From germline, CDR1 is SGHRS and CDR2 YFSETQ. Trimming removed 0 bases from V and 6 bases from J, with 19 bases in between. As DNA, the CDR3 is TGCGCCAGCAGCTTGGATGGGGGGACGCGGCGAGGCGAGCAGTACTTC. Translated, it gives CASSLDGGTRRGEQYF.

This clone has a single count. The chain couples TRBV12-3 or TRBV12-4 to TRBJ2-3; no clear D. The CDR3 has 13 amino acids. V lost 3 bases and J lost 4, with 8 bases in between. The CDR3 is CASSLLGADTQYF. The CDR3 DNA is TGTGCCAGCAGTTTGCTAGGAGCAGATACGCAGTATTTT.

Only a few counts were recorded for this clone. This rearrangement joins TRBV9 to TRBJ2-5; D is unresolved. The CDR3 contains 14 residues. V was pared by 0 bases and J by 1 base, with 7 bases between. Germline V gene sequence: CDR1 SGDLS, CDR2 YYNGEE. The CDR3 spells CASSVGQIQETQYF. The CDR3 DNA is TGTGCCAGCAGCGTAGGTCAGATCCAAGAGACCCAGTACTTC.

The chain couples TRBV3-1 (or the pseudogene TRBV3-2) to TRBJ2-2; either TRBD1 or TRBD2 may fit D (5 bases each). CDR3 size: 14 residues. The germline gives CDR1 LGHDT, CDR2 YNNKEL (reference sequence). V shed 4 bases and J shed 4 bases, with 10 bases lying between them. The CDR3 loop reads CASSRDATTGELFF. In DNA, the CDR3 is TGTGCCAGCAGCCGGGACGCGACCACCGGGGAGCTGTTTTTT.

This clone came up a few times. The rearrangement uses TRBV7-8 and TRBJ1-2, with D uncertain. CDR3 length equals 14 residues. V lost 6 bases and J lost 2, with 13 bases in between. Germline-derived CDR1 and CDR2 are SGHVS and FQNEAQ. Written as DNA, the CDR3 is TGTGCCAGCAGTGCGGGGAATTTAAACTATGGCTACACCTTC. Its translation: CASSAGNLNYGYTF.

Here the CDR3 reads CASSLEGGSSYNEQFF. The CDR3 DNA reads as TGTGCCAGCAGCTTAGAGGGGGGGAGCTCCTACAATGAGCAGTTCTTC. The gene calls are TRBV11-2 and TRBJ2-1; 7 nucleotides line up with TRBD2. Germline V gene lookup returns CDR1 SGHAT and CDR2 FQNNGV. V was pared by 0 bases and J by 0 bases, with 2 bases of the junction left unmatched. The CDR3 spans 16 residues.

The CDR3 DNA follows: TGTGCCAGCAGCTTAAACTCAGGGGGCTCGTACGAGCAGTACTTC. Residues: CASSLNSGGSYEQYF. The chain is built from TRBV7-6 and TRBJ2-7, with 8 bases fitting TRBD1. V was pared by 2 bases and J by 4 bases, with 7 bases of the junction left unmatched. Per germline, CDR1 SGHVS and CDR2 FNYEAQ. This CDR3 spans 15 amino acids. Looking up the rest from reference TRBV7-6 and TRBJ2-7 gives the full variable domain: GAGVSQSPRYKVTKRGQDVALRCDPISGHVSLYWYRQALGQGPEFLTYFNYEAQQDKSGLPNDRFSAERPEGSISTLTIQRTEQRDSAMYRCASSLNSGGSYEQYFGPGTRLTVT.

The chain joins TRBV9 to TRBJ1-4; TRBD1 might be the D (5 bases). This CDR3 is 15 amino acids long. Germline CDR1 and CDR2: SGDLS and YYNGEE. Trimming shortened V by 2 bases and J by 8 bases, and 16 bases separated the two germline ends. CDR3: CASSVGSGRGEKLFF. Here the CDR3 DNA reads TGTGCCAGCAGCGTCGGGTCGGGGAGGGGCGAAAAACTGTTTTTT. The full variable domain, rest sourced from reference TRBV9 and TRBJ1-4, is DSGVTQTPKHLITATGQRVTLRCSPRSGDLSVYWYQQSLDQGLQFLIQYYNGEERAKGNILERFSAQQFPDLHSELNLSSLELGDSALYFCASSVGSGRGEKLFFGSGTQLSVL.

This clone was recorded a few times. The chain combines TRBV2 with TRBJ1-1; possible D gene TRBD1, 6 bases. Germline-derived CDR1 and CDR2 are SNHLY and FYNNEI. V was clipped by 6 bases and J by 0 bases, with 11 bases between them. The CDR3 sequence is 14 residues long. Here the CDR3 reads CASRKQGMNTEAFF. The CDR3 coding sequence is TGTGCCAGCAGGAAACAGGGTATGAACACTGAAGCTTTCTTT.

V gene TRBV11-3 combines with J gene TRBJ2-7; the match to TRBD2 covers 13 bases. CDR1 is SGHNT, CDR2 YENEEA, per germline. The ends lost 5 bases at V and 2 bases at J; junction bases unmatched: 3. This CDR3 spans 15 amino acids. CDR3 region: CASSLGLAGPYEQYF. Here the CDR3 DNA reads TGTGCCAGCAGCCTGGGACTAGCGGGACCCTACGAGCAGTACTTC.

V and J are TRBV18 and TRBJ1-5; 7 bases are shared with TRBD1. The germline V gene encodes CDR1 KGHSH and CDR2 LQKENI. V was clipped by 3 bases and J by 2 bases; unmatched bases: 4. This CDR3 is 15 amino acids long. The CDR3, as DNA: TGTGCCAGCTCACCCGCCACAGGGGGCAATCAGCCCCAGCATTTT. Protein: CASSPATGGNQPQHF. Filled out from reference TRBV18 and TRBJ1-5, the complete variable domain reads NAGVMQNPRHLVRRRGQEARLRCSPMKGHSHVYWYRQLPEEGLKFMVYLQKENIIDESGMPKERFSAEFPKEGPSILRIQQVVRGDSAAYFCASSPATGGNQPQHFGDGTRLSIL.

The chain links TRBV6-5 to TRBJ1-1; no reliable D call. The ends were cut back, 8 bases at V and 2 bases at J, with 9 bases in the middle. Germline V CDR1 and CDR2: MNHEY, SVGAGI. The CDR3 runs to 12 residues. The CDR3 reads CASLTRNTEAFF. As DNA, the CDR3 is TGTGCCAGCTTGACCCGAAACACTGAAGCTTTCTTT.

The DNA of the CDR3 is TGCGCCAGCAGTGGGAGACAGGGCTATGGCTACACCTTC. Its protein product is CASSGRQGYGYTF. V usage is TRBV10-2 and J usage is TRBJ1-2; 7 nucleotides match TRBD1. The V and J ends lost 4 bases and 4 bases, in that order; junction bases with no gene match: 3. Germline V gene lookup returns CDR1 WSHSY and CDR2 SAAADI. This CDR3 comprises 13 residues.

J is TRBJ1-2 and V is TRBV6-5; tentatively, D is TRBD1 (5 bases). CDR3 length: 13 amino acids. Germline loops: CDR1 MNHEY, CDR2 SVGAGI. The germline V and J ends were trimmed by 6 bases and 4 bases, with 12 bases remaining between them. The CDR3 spells CASSQTDSYGYTF. Here the CDR3 DNA reads TGTGCCAGCAGCCAGACCGACAGCTATGGCTACACCTTC.

The chain employs TRBV20-1 and TRBJ1-4; D unclear. The V end lost 7 bases, the J end lost 8 bases, and 8 bases lay between the germline ends. Looked up from germline, CDR1 is DFQATT and CDR2 is SNEGSKA (reference sequence). The CDR3 spans 10 residues. CDR3 sequence: CSVSGEKLFF. In DNA form, the CDR3 reads TGCAGTGTGTCGGGCGAAAAACTGTTTTTT.